This TCR beta chain was observed in a study of OX40 agonist ivuxolimab in advanced cancers. Study results and caveats: Blood T cells, both CD4+ and CD8+, expanded clonally by week 6 at 0.1 to 3.0 mg/kg. More expanded clones were found, on average, in CD8+ than in CD4+ T cells.

Using immunoSEQ multiplex PCR, the repertoire was profiled, and TCRdb retains in-frame clones only, with some absent. The data hold tens of thousands of clones, with approximately 93% observed a single time. Concerning this clone: Its antigen remains unidentified.

V dropped 5 bases and J dropped 1 base, with 9 bases sitting between them. CDR3 size: 13 residues. Germline-derived CDR1 and CDR2 are SGHTA and FQGNSA. The chain couples TRBV7-2 to TRBJ2-7; D ambiguous. Sample: CD4+ or CD8+ T cells sorted from blood, taken in a trial of the OX40 agonist ivuxolimab. This receptor was obtained from an adult with an advanced solid tumor such as melanoma, head and neck, liver or kidney cancer. The CDR3 DNA reads TGTGCCAGCAGCCACGGCCTTTCCTACGAGCAGTACTTC. Amino acids: CASSHGLSYEQYF.